Listed below are T cell receptor beta chains from one sample, sequenced in a study of a mutant IDH1 vaccine in newly diagnosed glioma. The repertoire was sequenced with immunoSEQ multiplex PCR; TCRdb's copy has only in-frame clones and lacks some. Among roughly 50,000 clones, roughly 80% were seen once, and the ten largest hold roughly 18%. The sample was PBMCs, taken from a glioma patient treated with radiotherapy, temozolomide or both. These receptors came from a man aged 18 to 29 with glioma. The CDR3 runs from the conserved cysteine through the conserved F or W. D genes are given only for firm matches. The size of a clone is reported for some rows only, either as once, few or many, or as a class for expanded clones.

TRBJ1-2 TRBD1 NA TRBV27 CASSSGTGSSPAF TGTGCCAGCAGTTCCGGGACAGGGTCGTCCCCAGCCTTC
TRBJ2-1 NA NA TRBV27 CASSLWGYNEQFF TGTGCCAGCAGTTTGTGGGGGTACAATGAGCAGTTCTTC
TRBJ2-3 NA NA TRBV29-1 CSARGADRGLSSTDTQYF TGCAGCGCCCGGGGGGCCGACAGGGGATTAAGTAGCACAGATACGCAGTATTTT
TRBJ1-5 TRBD1 NA TRBV30 CAWAAGTGFAQPQHF TGTGCCTGGGCCGCCGGGACAGGGTTTGCTCAGCCCCAGCATTTT
TRBJ1-1 NA NA TRBV2 CASRPTDLNTEAFF TGTGCCAGCAGGCCGACAGACCTGAACACTGAAGCTTTCTTT
TRBJ1-1 NA NA TRBV29-1 CSVVVYEAFF TGCAGCGTTGTGGTATATGAAGCTTTCTTT
TRBJ1-4 NA NA TRBV7-9 CASSPGTDNEKLFF TGTGCCAGCAGCCCCGGGACGGATAATGAAAAACTGTTTTTT
TRBJ2-1 TRBD1 NA TRBV30 CAWSSRADRRLLSYNEQFF TGTGCCTGGAGCTCTCGAGCGGACAGGAGATTGCTCTCCTACAATGAGCAGTTCTTC
TRBJ1-4 NA NA TRBV18 CASSPGGGTGEKLFF TGTGCCAGCTCACCTGGCGGTGGGACGGGTGAAAAACTGTTTTTT
TRBJ2-7 TRBD2 NA TRBV9 CASSAGTSGEQYF TGTGCCAGCAGCGCCGGGACTAGCGGCGAGCAGTACTTC
TRBJ1-1 NA few TRBV29-1 CSVRSKFMNTEAFF TGCAGCGTTCGAAGCAAATTTATGAACACTGAAGCTTTCTTT
TRBJ2-5 NA NA TRBV30 CAWSASLGETQYF TGTGCCTGGAGTGCCAGCCTAGGGGAGACCCAGTACTTC
TRBJ1-1 NA few TRBV25-1 CASSELDRNTEAFF TGTGCCAGCAGCGAACTGGACAGGAACACTGAAGCTTTCTTT
TRBJ1-6 NA NA TRBV2 CASTPGKAYNSPLHF TGTGCCAGCACTCCTGGGAAAGCCTATAATTCACCCCTCCACTTT
TRBJ1-1 TRBD1 NA TRBV5-1 CASSPGGTGGTTEAFF TGCGCCAGCAGCCCCGGAGGTACAGGGGGGACGACTGAAGCTTTCTTT
TRBJ2-2 NA once TRBV5-1 CASSFIAGTRGTGELFF TGCGCCAGCAGCTTTATTGCAGGGACTCGAGGCACCGGGGAGCTGTTTTTT
TRBJ1-6 NA NA TRBV9 CASSVAGGKSPLHF TGTGCCAGCAGCGTAGCTGGCGGGAAATCACCCCTCCACTTT
TRBJ1-1 NA NA TRBV5-1 CASSPPGEMNTEAFF TGCGCCAGCAGCCCCCCGGGAGAGATGAACACTGAAGCTTTCTTT
TRBJ1-1 NA few TRBV4-3 CASSSQSHTEAFF TGCGCCAGCAGCAGCCAGAGTCACACTGAAGCTTTCTTT
TRBJ2-3 NA NA TRBV6-6 CASSPGKTFTDTQYF TGTGCCAGCAGTCCTGGCAAGACCTTCACAGATACGCAGTATTTT
TRBJ1-3 NA once TRBV18 CASSPSGGSGNTIYF TGTGCCAGCTCACCCTCGGGGGGCTCTGGAAACACCATATATTTT
TRBJ1-6 NA NA TRBV19 CASSISAGTFSPLHF TGTGCCAGTAGTATTTCCGCAGGGACCTTTTCCCCCCTCCACTTT
TRBJ1-4 NA NA TRBV5-1 CASSRQVATNEKLFF TGCGCCAGCAGCCGACAGGTAGCAACTAATGAAAAACTGTTTTTT
TRBJ1-6 NA NA TRBV27 CASSFVDSPLHF TGTGCCAGCAGTTTTGTCGATTCACCCCTCCACTTT
TRBJ2-1 NA NA TRBV2 CASSEALLGLGYNEQFF TGTGCCAGCAGTGAAGCCCTTCTAGGCCTCGGGTACAATGAGCAGTTCTTC
TRBJ2-1 TRBD1 NA TRBV5-1 CASSTAGQGVDEQFF TGCGCCAGCAGCACGGCGGGACAGGGTGTCGATGAGCAGTTCTTC
TRBJ1-3 NA NA TRBV6-5 CASRSRSSGNTIYF TGTGCCAGCCGCTCTAGAAGTTCTGGAAACACCATATATTTT
TRBJ2-2 TRBD2 NA TRBV7-9 CASSLAGNTGELFF TGTGCCAGCAGCCTAGCGGGAAACACCGGGGAGCTGTTTTTT
TRBJ1-1 NA few TRBV19 CASMWNWEAEAFF TGTGCCAGTATGTGGAACTGGGAGGCTGAAGCTTTCTTT
TRBJ1-2 NA NA TRBV4-2 CASSQDYQGLYGYTF TGTGCCAGCAGCCAAGATTATCAGGGTCTATATGGCTACACCTTC
TRBJ2-7 NA NA TRBV4-3 CASSQDLRGYEQYF TGCGCCAGCAGCCAAGATCTGCGGGGATACGAGCAGTACTTC
TRBJ1-5 TRBD1 once TRBV19 CASRRTGWVNQPQHF TGTGCCAGTAGGCGGACAGGGTGGGTGAATCAGCCCCAGCATTTT
TRBJ2-3 NA NA TRBV4-3 CASSQDPGESTDTQYF TGCGCCAGCAGCCAAGATCCCGGAGAAAGCACAGATACGCAGTATTTT
TRBJ1-2 NA NA TRBV5-5 CASSLGHNYGYTF TGTGCCAGCAGCTTGGGGCATAACTATGGCTACACCTTC